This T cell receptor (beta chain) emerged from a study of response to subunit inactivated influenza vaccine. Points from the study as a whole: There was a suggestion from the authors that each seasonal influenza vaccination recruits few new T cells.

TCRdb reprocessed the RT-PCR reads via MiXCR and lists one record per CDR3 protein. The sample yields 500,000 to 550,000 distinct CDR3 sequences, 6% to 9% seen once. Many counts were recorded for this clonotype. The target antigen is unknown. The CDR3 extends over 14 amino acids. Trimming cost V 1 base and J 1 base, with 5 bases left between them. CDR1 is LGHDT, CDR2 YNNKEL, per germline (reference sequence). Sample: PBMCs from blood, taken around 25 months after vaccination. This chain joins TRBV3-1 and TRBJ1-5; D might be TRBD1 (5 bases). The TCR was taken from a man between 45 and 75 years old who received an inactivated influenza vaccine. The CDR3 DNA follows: TGTGCCAGCAGCCAAGGACAGAGCAATCAGCCCCAGCATTTT. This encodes CASSQGQSNQPQHF.